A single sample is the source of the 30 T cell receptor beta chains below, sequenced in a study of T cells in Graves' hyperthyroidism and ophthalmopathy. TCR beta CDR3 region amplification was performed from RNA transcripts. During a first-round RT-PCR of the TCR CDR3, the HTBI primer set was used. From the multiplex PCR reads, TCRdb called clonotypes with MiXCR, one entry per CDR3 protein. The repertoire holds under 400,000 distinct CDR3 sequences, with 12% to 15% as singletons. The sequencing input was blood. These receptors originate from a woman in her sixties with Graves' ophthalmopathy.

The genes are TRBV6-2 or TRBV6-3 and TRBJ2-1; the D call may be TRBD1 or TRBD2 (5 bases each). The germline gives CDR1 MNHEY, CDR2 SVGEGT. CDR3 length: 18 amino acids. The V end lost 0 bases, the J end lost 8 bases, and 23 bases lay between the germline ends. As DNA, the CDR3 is TGTGCCAGCAGTTACTCGACAGTTCGGGCGCTACTAGGGGATGAGCAGTTCTTC. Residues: CASSYSTVRALLGDEQFF.

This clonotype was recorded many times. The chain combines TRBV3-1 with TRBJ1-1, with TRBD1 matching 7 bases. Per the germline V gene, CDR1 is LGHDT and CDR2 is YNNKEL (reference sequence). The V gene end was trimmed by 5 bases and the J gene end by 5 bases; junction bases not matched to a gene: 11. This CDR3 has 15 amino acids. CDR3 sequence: CASSATVAGGTEAFF. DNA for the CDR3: TGTGCCAGCAGCGCGACAGTGGCAGGGGGGACTGAAGCTTTCTTT.

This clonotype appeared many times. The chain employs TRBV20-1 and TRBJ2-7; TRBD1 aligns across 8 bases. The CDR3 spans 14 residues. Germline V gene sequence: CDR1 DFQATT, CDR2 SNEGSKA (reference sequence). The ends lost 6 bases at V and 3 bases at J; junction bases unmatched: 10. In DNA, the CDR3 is TGCAGTGCCAACATTAGGACAGGGATCTACGAGCAGTACTTC. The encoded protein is CSANIRTGIYEQYF.

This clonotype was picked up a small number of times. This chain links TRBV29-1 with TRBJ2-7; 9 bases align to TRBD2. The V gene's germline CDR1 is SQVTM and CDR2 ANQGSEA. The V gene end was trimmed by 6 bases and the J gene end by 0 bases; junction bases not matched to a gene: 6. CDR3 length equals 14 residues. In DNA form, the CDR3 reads TGCAGCGTACTAGCGGGCGAGAGCTCCTACGAGCAGTACTTC. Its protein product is CSVLAGESSYEQYF.

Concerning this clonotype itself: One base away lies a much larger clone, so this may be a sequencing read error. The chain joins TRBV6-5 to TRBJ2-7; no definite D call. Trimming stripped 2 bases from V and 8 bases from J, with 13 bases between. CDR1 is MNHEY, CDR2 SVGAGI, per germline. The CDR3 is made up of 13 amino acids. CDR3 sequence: CASSYGTLRKQYF. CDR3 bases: TGTGCCAGCAGTTACGGAACTTTACGCAAGCAGTACTTC.

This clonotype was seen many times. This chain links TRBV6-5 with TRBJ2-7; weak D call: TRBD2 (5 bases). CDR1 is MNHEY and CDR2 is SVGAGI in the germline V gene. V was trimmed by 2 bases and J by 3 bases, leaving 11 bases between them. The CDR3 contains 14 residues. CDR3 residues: CASSYRADLYEQYF. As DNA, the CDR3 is TGTGCCAGCAGTTACAGAGCGGACCTCTACGAGCAGTACTTC.

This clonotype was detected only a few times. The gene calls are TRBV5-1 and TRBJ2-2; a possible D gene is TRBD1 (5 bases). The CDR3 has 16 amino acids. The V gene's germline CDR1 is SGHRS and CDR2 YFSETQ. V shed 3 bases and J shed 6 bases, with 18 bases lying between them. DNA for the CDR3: TGCGCCAGCAGCTCCGGGCCAGGGCCTCGGGCCGGGGAGCTGTTTTTT. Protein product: CASSSGPGPRAGELFF.

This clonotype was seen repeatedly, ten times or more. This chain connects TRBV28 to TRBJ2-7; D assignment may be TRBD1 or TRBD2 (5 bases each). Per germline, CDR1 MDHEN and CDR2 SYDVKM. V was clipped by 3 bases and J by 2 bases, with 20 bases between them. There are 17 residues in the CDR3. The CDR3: CASSLARLRDRAYEQYF. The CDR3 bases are TGTGCCAGCAGTTTGGCACGACTGAGGGACCGCGCCTACGAGCAGTACTTC.

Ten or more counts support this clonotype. The CDR3 reads CASSQTLSYNEQFF. The CDR3 DNA reads as TGCGCCAGCAGCCAGACACTCTCCTACAATGAGCAGTTCTTC. This sequence joins TRBV5-1 and TRBJ2-1; D unresolved. V lost 4 bases and J 0 bases, leaving 8 bases between the germline ends. Germline loops: CDR1 SGHRS, CDR2 YFSETQ. This CDR3 comprises 14 residues.

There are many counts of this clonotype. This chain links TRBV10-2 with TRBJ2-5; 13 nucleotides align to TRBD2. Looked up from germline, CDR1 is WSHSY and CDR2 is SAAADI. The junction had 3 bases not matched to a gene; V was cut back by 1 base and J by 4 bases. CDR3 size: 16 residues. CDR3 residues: CASSEWTSGRGETQYF. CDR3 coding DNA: TGCGCCAGCAGTGAGTGGACTAGCGGGAGAGGAGAGACCCAGTACTTC.

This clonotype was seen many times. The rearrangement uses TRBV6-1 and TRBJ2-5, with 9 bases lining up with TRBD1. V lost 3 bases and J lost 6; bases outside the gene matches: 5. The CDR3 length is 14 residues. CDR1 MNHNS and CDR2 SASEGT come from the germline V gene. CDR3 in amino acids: CASSDWGQGQTQYF. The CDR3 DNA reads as TGTGCCAGCAGTGATTGGGGACAGGGACAGACCCAGTACTTC.

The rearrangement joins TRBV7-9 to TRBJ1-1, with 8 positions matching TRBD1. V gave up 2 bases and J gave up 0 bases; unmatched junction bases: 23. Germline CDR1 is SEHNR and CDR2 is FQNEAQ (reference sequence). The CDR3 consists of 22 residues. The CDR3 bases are TGTGCCAGCAGCTTATCACACTCACAGGGGGTGATCCTATCCCCTATGAACACTGAAGCTTTCTTT. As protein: CASSLSHSQGVILSPMNTEAFF.

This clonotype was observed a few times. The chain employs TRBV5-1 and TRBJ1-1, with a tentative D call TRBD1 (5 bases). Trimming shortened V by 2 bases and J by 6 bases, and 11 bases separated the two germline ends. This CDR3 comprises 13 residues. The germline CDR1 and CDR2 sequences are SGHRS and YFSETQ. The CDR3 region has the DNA TGCGCCAGCAGCTTCAGGGAGGGCGCTGAAGCTTTCTTT. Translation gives CASSFREGAEAFF.

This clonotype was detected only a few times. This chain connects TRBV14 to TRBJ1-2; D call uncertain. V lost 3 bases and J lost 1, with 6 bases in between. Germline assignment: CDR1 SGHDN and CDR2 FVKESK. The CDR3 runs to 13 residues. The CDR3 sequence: CASSQGLNYGYTF. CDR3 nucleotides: TGTGCCAGCAGCCAGGGTCTTAACTATGGCTACACCTTC.

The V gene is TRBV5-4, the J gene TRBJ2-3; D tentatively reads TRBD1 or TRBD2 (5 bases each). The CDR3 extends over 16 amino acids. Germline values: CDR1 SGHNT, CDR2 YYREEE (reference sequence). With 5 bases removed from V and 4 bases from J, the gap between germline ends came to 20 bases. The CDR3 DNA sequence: TGTGCCAGCAGTTTGAGGTCGGGGCTCCTGTCAGATACGCAGTATTTT. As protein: CASSLRSGLLSDTQYF.

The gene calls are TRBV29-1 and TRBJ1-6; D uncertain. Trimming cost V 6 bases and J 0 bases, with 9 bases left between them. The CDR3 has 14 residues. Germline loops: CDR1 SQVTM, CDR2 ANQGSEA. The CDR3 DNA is TGCAGCGTCCAACTGAGCTCCTATAATTCACCCCTCCACTTT. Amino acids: CSVQLSSYNSPLHF.

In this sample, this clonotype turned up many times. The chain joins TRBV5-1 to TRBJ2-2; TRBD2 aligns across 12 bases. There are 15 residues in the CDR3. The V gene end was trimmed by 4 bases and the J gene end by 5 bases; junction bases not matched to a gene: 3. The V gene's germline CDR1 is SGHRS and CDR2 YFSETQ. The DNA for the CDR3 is TGCGCCAGCAGCGCCGGACTAGCGGGAACCGGGGAGCTGTTTTTT. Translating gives CASSAGLAGTGELFF.

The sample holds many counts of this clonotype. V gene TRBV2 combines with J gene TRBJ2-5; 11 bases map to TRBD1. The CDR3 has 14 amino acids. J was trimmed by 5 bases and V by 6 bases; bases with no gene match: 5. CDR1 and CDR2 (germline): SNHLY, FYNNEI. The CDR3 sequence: CASSRDRGIETQYF. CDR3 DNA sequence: TGTGCCAGCAGCAGGGACAGGGGGATCGAGACCCAGTACTTC.

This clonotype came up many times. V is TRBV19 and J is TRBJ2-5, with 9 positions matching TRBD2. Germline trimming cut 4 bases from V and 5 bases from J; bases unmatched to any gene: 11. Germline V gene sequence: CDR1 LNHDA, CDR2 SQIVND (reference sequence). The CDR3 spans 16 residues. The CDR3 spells CASSTYSSGISETQYF. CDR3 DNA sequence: TGTGCCAGTAGTACCTACTCTAGCGGGATATCGGAGACCCAGTACTTC.

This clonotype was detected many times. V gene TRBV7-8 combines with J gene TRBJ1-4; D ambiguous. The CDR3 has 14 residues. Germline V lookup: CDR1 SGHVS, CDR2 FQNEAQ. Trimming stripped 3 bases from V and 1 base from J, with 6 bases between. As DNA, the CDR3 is TGTGCCAGCAGCTTGGGTGGAACTAATGAAAAACTGTTTTTT. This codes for CASSLGGTNEKLFF.

The DNA for the CDR3 is TGTGCCAGTAGTATGACAGGTCACTACAATGAGCAGTTCTTC. Amino acids: CASSMTGHYNEQFF. The chain is built from TRBV19 and TRBJ2-1; weak D call: TRBD1 (6 bases). With 3 bases removed from V and 3 bases from J, the gap between germline ends came to 9 bases. This CDR3 is built from 14 residues. CDR1 LNHDA and CDR2 SQIVND come from the germline V gene (reference sequence).

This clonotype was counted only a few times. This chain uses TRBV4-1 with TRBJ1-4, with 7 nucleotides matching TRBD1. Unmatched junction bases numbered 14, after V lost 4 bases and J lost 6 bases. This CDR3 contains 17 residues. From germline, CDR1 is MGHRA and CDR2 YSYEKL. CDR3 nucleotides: TGCGCCAGCAGCCGAACAGGGGAGGGGGGAGCGGATGAAAAACTGTTTTTT. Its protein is CASSRTGEGGADEKLFF.

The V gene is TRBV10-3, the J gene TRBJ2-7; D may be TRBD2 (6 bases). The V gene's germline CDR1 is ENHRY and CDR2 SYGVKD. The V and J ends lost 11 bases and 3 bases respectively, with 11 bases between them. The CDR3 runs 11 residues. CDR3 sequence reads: CAYGSGYEQYF. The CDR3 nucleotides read TGTGCCTACGGGAGCGGCTACGAGCAGTACTTC.

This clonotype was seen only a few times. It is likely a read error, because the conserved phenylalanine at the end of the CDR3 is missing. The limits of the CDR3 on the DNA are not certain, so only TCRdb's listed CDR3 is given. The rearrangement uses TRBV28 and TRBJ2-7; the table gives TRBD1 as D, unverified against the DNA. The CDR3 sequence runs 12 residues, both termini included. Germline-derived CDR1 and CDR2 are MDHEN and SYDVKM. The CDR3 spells CASSRQGAPPHL.

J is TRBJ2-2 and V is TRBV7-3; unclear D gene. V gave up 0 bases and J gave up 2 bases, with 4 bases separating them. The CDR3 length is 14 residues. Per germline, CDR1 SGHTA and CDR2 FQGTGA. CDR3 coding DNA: TGTGCCAGCAGCTTAACAGCTAACACCGGGGAGCTGTTTTTT. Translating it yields CASSLTANTGELFF.

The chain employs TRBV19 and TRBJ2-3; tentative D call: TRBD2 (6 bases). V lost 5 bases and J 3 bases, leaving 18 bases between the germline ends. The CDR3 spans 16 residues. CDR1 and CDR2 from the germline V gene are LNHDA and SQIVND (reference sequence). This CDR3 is CASSVLGGSGTDTQYF. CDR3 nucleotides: TGTGCCAGTAGTGTCCTTGGGGGGAGTGGAACAGATACGCAGTATTTT.

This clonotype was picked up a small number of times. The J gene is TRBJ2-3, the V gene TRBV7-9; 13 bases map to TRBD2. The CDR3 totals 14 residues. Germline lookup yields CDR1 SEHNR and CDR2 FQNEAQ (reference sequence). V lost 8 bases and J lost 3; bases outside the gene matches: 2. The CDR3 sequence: CASRTSGGTDTQYF. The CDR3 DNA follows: TGTGCCAGCCGGACTAGCGGGGGAACAGATACGCAGTATTTT.

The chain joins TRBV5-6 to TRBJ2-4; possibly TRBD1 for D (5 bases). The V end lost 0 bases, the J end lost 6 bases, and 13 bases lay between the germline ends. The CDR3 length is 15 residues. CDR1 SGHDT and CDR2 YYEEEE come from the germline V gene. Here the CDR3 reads CASSLVGAGGNIQYF. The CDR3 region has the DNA TGTGCCAGCAGCTTGGTTGGGGCAGGTGGAAACATTCAGTACTTC.

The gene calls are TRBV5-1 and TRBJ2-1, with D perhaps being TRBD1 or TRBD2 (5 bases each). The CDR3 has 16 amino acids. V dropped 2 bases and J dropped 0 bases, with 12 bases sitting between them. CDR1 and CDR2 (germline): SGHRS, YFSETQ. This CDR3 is CASSFSGGSSYNEQFF. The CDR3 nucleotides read TGCGCCAGCAGCTTTTCTGGGGGAAGCTCCTACAATGAGCAGTTCTTC.

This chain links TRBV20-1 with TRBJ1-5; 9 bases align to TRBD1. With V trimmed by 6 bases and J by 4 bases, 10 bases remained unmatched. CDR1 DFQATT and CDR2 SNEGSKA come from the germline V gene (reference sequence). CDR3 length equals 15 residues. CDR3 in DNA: TGCAGTGCAGAACCCCGGGACAGGGTAAATCAGCCCCAGCATTTT. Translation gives CSAEPRDRVNQPQHF.